The present TCR beta chain was sequenced within a study of response to subunit inactivated influenza vaccine. Findings of the study overall: The authors put forward the suggestion that each seasonal influenza vaccination may bring in only a limited number of new T cells.

TCRdb processed the RT-PCR reads anew with MiXCR; each CDR3 protein has one entry. The table has roughly 160,000 distinct CDR3 sequences, around 10% seen once. As for this clonotype: Its matching antigen is unknown.

This CDR3 comprises 16 residues. Germline V lookup: CDR1 LNHNV, CDR2 YYDKDF (reference sequence). V dropped 0 bases and J dropped 4; count of bases not matched to a gene: 7. The sequencing used CD8+ T cells sorted from PBMCs, collected approximately 25 months after vaccination. The sequence was obtained from a man aged 50-75 years who received an inactivated influenza vaccine. The V gene is TRBV15, the J gene TRBJ2-3; 7 bases fit TRBD2. In DNA form, the CDR3 reads TGTGCCACCAGCAGAGAAGGGGCGGGAGTGTCAGATACGCAGTATTTT. This gives the protein CATSREGAGVSDTQYF. The variable domain in full, completed from reference TRBV15 and TRBJ2-3, reads DAMVIQNPRYQVTQFGKPVTLSCSQTLNHNVMYWYQQKSSQAPKLLFHYYDKDFNNEADTPDNFQSRRPNTSFCFLDIRSPGLGDTAMYLCATSREGAGVSDTQYFGPGTRLTVL.